The clone carrying this T cell receptor (beta chain) was counted between two and nine times. TCRdb ran MiXCR on the 5' RACE reads and lists one entry per CDR3 protein. Among under 350,000 distinct CDR3 sequences listed, roughly 16% were seen once. The V and J ends lost 4 bases and 6 bases respectively, with 12 bases between them. CDR1 and CDR2 from the germline V gene are SGHTA and FQGNSA. The CDR3 consists of 13 residues. The source of the sample is a study of T-cell memory formation after mild COVID-19. The chain carries TRBV7-2 and TRBJ1-1; D is undetermined. The sample taken for sequencing was PBMCs or a T cell subset sorted from them (not recorded which). The sequence came from a man between 18 and 29 years old who had mild COVID-19 (a few samples of this study predate the infection). Cell type and time point are not known. The CDR3 region has the DNA TGTGCCAGCAGCTCCCAACGTACGGCTGAAGCTTTCTTT. Protein product: CASSSQRTAEAFF.